Listed below are T cell receptor beta chains from one sample, sequenced in a study of blood T cell repertoires in COVID-19. Using immunoSEQ multiplex PCR, the repertoire was profiled, and TCRdb retains in-frame clones only, with some absent. Altogether tens of thousands of clones are present, less than 90% being singletons, with the ten largest covering roughly 12%. Sequenced material: peripheral blood. These receptors were taken from a human donor in a cohort sampled during active COVID-19. CDR3s include the opening cysteine and the closing phenylalanine or tryptophan. The D gene is left open where the match is weak. Clone size is given for some rows only: seen once, a few or many times, or a class if the clone is expanded.

TRBJ1-1 | - | TRBV4-3 | - | TGCGCCAGCAGCTTAATACCGACAGGGAACACTGAAGCTTTCTTT | CASSLIPTGNTEAFF
TRBJ2-7 | - | TRBV28 | TRBD1 | TGTGCCAGCAGTCTTGTCGGGACAGGGGCCTACGAGCAGTACTTC | CASSLVGTGAYEQYF
TRBJ2-7 | - | TRBV5-4 | TRBD1 | TGTGCCAGCAGCTTGGAGGGGGCTCCCTACGGGCAGTACTTC | CASSLEGAPYGQYF
TRBJ2-7 | - | TRBV7-2 | - | TGTGCCAGCAGCTTCAGGGATAGGACCTACGAGCAGTACTTC | CASSFRDRTYEQYF
TRBJ2-7 | - | TRBV3-1/TRBV3-2 | TRBD1 | TGTGCCAGCAGCCAATGGGACAGGGGCGACTACGAGCAGTACTTC | CASSQWDRGDYEQYF
TRBJ2-4 | - | TRBV6-5 | - | TGTGCCAGCGCCCAGGGGCTAGCCAAAAACATTCAGTACTTC | CASAQGLAKNIQYF
TRBJ1-1 | - | TRBV4-1 | - | TGCGCCAGCAGCCAAGATGGAAGACACCAGAACACTGAAGCTTTCTTT | CASSQDGRHQNTEAFF
TRBJ2-7 | - | TRBV10-3 | - | TGTGCCATCAGTGAGTCCGATACTATCCGGAGCTCCTACGAGCAGTACTTC | CAISESDTIRSSYEQYF
TRBJ1-5 | - | TRBV5-5 | TRBD1 | TGTGCCAGCAGCTTGGGACAGGGGGTGGATCAGCCCCAGCATTTT | CASSLGQGVDQPQHF
TRBJ2-7 | - | TRBV7-2 | - | TGTGCCAGCAGCCCCGACAGAGAAAGGCAGTACTTC | CASSPDRERQYF
TRBJ1-3 | - | TRBV9 | - | TGTGCCAGCAGCGTAGGGTACAGGGATTCAAAGACCATATATTTT | CASSVGYRDSKTIYF
TRBJ1-2 | - | TRBV15 | TRBD1 | TGTGCCACCAGCCCCCGGCAGGGGGTCTATGGCTACACCTTC | CATSPRQGVYGYTF
TRBJ2-4 | - | TRBV9 | - | TGTGCCAGCAGCGTAGGGGAGGCCAAAAACATTCAGTACTTC | CASSVGEAKNIQYF
TRBJ2-5 | - | TRBV28 | TRBD2 | TGTGCCAGCAGTGTAGCGGGGGCGGGGGAGACCCAGTACTTC | CASSVAGAGETQYF
TRBJ1-1 | - | TRBV30 | - | TGTGCCTGGAGTTACAGGAGGAACACTGAAGCTTTCTTT | CAWSYRRNTEAFF
TRBJ1-2 | - | TRBV20-1 | - | TGCAGTGCCTCAGGGAAAGAGGGCTACACCTTC | CSASGKEGYTF
TRBJ1-4 | - | TRBV5-1 | TRBD1 | TGCGCCAGCAGCTTCCGGGACAGCGATGAAAAACTGTTTTTT | CASSFRDSDEKLFF
TRBJ2-3 | - | TRBV4-3 | - | TGCGCCAGCAGCCAACGGATTAACTCCCGCGCGGGGTTAACCACAGATACGCAGTATTTT | CASSQRINSRAGLTTDTQYF
TRBJ1-3 | - | TRBV3-1/TRBV3-2 | TRBD1 | TGTGCCAGCAGCCAGGGGACAGGGATCTCTGGAAACACCATATATTTT | CASSQGTGISGNTIYF
TRBJ1-2 | - | TRBV6-2/TRBV6-3 | - | TGTGCCAGCGGCCTCCAGGGGGGCTACACCTTC | CASGLQGGYTF
TRBJ1-6 | - | TRBV9 | - | TGTGCCAGCAGCCCTGGGGGGAGCGGGGATTCACCCCTCCACTTT | CASSPGGSGDSPLHF
TRBJ1-2 | - | TRBV3-1/TRBV3-2 | - | TGTGCCAGCAGCCAAGATCTCGGGGTCGGCTACACCTTC | CASSQDLGVGYTF
TRBJ2-1 | many | TRBV3-1/TRBV3-2 | - | TGTGCCAGCAGCCTGAACTTAGTGGAGCAGTTCTTC | CASSLNLVEQFF
TRBJ1-4 | medium-sized | TRBV28 | TRBD1 | TGTGCCAGCAGTTCGGGGACAGGGCCTAATGAAAAACTGTTTTTT | CASSSGTGPNEKLFF
TRBJ1-1 | - | TRBV9 | - | TGTGCCAGCAGCGTAGGAACGGGTACTGAAGCTTTCTTT | CASSVGTGTEAFF
TRBJ2-1 | - | TRBV28 | - | TGTGCCAGCAACGCTTTAGACAGCTCCTACAATGAGCAGTTCTTC | CASNALDSSYNEQFF
TRBJ2-7 | few | TRBV20-1 | - | TGCAGTGGCACACAGGGCCTCGAGCAGTACTTC | CSGTQGLEQYF
TRBJ1-4 | - | TRBV7-8 | - | TGTGCCAGCAGCTTAGCTCAGTCGTCTAATGAAAAACTGTTTTTT | CASSLAQSSNEKLFF